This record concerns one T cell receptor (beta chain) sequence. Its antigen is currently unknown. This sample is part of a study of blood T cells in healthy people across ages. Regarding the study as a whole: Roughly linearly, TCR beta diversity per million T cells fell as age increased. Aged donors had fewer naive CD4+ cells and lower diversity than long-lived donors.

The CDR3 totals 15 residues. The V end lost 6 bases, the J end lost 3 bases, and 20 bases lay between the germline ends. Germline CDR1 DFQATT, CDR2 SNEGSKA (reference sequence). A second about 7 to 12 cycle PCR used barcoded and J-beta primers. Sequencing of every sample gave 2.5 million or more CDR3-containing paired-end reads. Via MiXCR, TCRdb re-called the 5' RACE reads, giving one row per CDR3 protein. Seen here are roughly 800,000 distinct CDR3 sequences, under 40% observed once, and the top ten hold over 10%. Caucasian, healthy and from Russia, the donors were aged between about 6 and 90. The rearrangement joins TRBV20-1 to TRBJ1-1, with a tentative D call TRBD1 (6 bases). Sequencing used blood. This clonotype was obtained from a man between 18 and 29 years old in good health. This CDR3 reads CSAVHAWTEYTEAFF. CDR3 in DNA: TGCAGTGCCGTCCACGCCTGGACAGAATACACTGAAGCTTTCTTT.